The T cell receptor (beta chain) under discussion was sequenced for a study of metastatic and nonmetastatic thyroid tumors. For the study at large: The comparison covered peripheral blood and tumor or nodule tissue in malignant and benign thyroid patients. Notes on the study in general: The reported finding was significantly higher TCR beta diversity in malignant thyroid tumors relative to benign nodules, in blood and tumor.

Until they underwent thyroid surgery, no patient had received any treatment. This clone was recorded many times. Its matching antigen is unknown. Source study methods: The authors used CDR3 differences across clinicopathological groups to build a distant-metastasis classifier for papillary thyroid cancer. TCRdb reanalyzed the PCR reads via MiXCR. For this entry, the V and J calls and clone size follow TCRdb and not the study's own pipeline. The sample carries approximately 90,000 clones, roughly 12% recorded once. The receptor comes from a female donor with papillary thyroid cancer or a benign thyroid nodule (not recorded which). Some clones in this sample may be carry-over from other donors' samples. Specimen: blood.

Here the CDR3 reads CASSLFGLAGDTQYF. DNA for the CDR3: TGTGCCAGCAGTTTATTCGGACTAGCAGGAGATACGCAGTATTTT. V and J are TRBV28 and TRBJ2-3; 8 positions match TRBD2. With 1 base clipped from V and 5 bases from J, the junction kept 5 bases outside the gene matches. The germline V gene encodes CDR1 MDHEN and CDR2 SYDVKM. This CDR3 is built from 15 residues.